The following is a T cell receptor beta chain sequence with its context. This sample is part of a study of T cell responses to AZD1222 COVID-19 vaccine. Germline CDR1 and CDR2: SEHNR and FQNEAQ (reference sequence). V was trimmed by 0 bases and J by 4 bases, leaving 14 bases between them. The CDR3 loop spans 16 amino acids. Sequenced by immunoSEQ multiplex PCR; TCRdb stores in-frame clones only, minus some. The sample consists of around 94,000 clones, around 85% of them appearing once. The origin of this receptor is an adult who received the AZD1222 COVID-19 vaccine. The chain uses TRBV7-9 and TRBJ2-3, with D unresolved. This material consisted of peripheral blood, taken 28 days after the second AZD1222 dose. CDR3: CASSLARSRNPDTQYF. Here the CDR3 DNA reads TGTGCCAGCAGCTTAGCGCGGAGCAGAAACCCAGATACGCAGTATTTT.